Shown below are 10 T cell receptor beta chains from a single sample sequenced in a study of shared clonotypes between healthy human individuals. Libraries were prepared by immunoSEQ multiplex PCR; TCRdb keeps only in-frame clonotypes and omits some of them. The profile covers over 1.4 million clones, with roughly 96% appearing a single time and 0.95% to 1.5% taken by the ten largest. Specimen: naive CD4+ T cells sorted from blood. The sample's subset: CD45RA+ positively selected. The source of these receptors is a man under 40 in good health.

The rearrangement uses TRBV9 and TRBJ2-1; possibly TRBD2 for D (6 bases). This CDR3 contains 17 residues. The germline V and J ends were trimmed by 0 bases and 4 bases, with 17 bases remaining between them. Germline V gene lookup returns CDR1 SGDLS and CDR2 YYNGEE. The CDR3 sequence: CASSVDPSGAGYNEQFF. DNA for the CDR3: TGTGCCAGCAGCGTAGATCCGTCGGGAGCCGGGTACAATGAGCAGTTCTTC.

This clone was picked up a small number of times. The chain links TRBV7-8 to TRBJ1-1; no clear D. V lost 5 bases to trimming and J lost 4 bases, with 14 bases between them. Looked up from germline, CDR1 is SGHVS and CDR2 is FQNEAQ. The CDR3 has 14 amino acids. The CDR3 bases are TGTGCCAGCAGCGTAGGGCTAGGGAGCACTGAAGCTTTCTTT. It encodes CASSVGLGSTEAFF. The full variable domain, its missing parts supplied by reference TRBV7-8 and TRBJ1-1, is GAGVSQSPRYKVAKRGQDVALRCDPISGHVSLFWYQQALGQGPEFLTYFQNEAQLDKSGLPSDRFFAERPEGSVSTLKIQRTQQEDSAVYLCASSVGLGSTEAFFGQGTRLTVV.

The CDR3 DNA sequence: TGTGCCAGAAGCACCCGACTAGCGGAGAGAATAGACAATGAGCAGTTCTTC. This sequence encodes CARSTRLAERIDNEQFF. V and J are TRBV7-5 and TRBJ2-1; the D call of TRBD2 is as the table states it, not checked on the DNA. TRBV7-5 is termed a pseudogene. The CDR3 covers 17 residues.

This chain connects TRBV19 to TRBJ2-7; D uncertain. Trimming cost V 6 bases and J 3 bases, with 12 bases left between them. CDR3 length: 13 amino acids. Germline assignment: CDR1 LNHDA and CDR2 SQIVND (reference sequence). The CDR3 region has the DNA TGTGCCAGTAGCGCCCAGGTGGGCTACGAGCAGTACTTC. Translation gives CASSAQVGYEQYF.

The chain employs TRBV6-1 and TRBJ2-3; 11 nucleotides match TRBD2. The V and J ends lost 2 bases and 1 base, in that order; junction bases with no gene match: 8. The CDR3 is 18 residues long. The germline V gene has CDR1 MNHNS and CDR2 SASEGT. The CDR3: CASSENLAGGLGTDTQYF. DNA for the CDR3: TGTGCCAGCAGTGAAAACCTAGCGGGAGGATTGGGCACAGATACGCAGTATTTT.

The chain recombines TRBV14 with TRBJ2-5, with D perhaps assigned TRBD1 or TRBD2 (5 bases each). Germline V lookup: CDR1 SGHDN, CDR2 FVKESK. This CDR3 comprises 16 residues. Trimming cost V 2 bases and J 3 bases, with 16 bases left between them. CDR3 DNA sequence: TGTGCCAGCAGCCAATCCCTGGCCCTGGGGGAAGAGACCCAGTACTTC. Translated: CASSQSLALGEETQYF.

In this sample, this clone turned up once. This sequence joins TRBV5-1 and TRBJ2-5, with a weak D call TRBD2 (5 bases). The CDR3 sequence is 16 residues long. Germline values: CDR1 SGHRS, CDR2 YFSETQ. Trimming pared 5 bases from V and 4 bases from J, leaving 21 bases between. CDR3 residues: CASRPGLGGSGETQYF. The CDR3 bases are TGCGCCAGCAGACCGGGTCTCGGTGGGAGCGGAGAGACCCAGTACTTC.

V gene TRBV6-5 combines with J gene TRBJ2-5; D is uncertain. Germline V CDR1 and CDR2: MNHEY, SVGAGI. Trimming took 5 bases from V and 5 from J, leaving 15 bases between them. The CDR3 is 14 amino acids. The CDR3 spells CASSKTLGRETQYF. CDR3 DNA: TGTGCCAGCAGTAAAACCTTGGGTAGGGAGACCCAGTACTTC.

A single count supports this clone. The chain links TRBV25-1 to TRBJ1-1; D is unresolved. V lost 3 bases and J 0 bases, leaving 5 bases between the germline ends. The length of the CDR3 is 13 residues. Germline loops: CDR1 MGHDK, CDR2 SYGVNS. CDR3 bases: TGTGCCAGCAGTGAGGACTTGAACACTGAAGCTTTCTTT. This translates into CASSEDLNTEAFF.

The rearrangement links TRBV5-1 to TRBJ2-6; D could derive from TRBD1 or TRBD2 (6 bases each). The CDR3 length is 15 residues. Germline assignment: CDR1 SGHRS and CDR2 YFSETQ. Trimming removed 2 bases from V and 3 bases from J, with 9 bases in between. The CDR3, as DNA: TGCGCCAGCAGCTTCAGGGGAGGTGGGGCCAACGTCCTGACTTTC. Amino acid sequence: CASSFRGGGANVLTF.